The TCR beta chain described here comes from a study of siplizumab effects on memory and regulatory T cells. To note about this clone: The antigen is not known.

Study results and caveats: The mean Treg-derived percentage of mappable alloreactive CD4+ clones was roughly 69% with siplizumab compared with about 27% in controls. Siplizumab, the agent tested, significantly reduced alloreactive sequences traceable to unstimulated CD4+ memory cells. Assignment of a naive or memory phenotype failed for roughly 75-97% of the proliferating CD4+ or CD8+ clones. In unstimulated cells, naive T cells appeared more diverse than memory T cells and seemed major alloresponse contributors.

Only in-frame clones appear in the TCRdb table, and some are missing; sequencing was by immunoSEQ multiplex PCR. The sample has about 120,000 clones; roughly 93% are singletons. Germline assignment: CDR1 MNHEY and CDR2 SVGAGI. The CDR3 contains 14 residues. V gave up 2 bases and J gave up 0 bases, with 5 bases separating them. The V gene is TRBV6-5, the J gene TRBJ2-1; D unclear. The origin of this receptor is a human donor in good health. Source material: non-Treg CD4+ T cells sorted from blood. CDR3 DNA: TGTGCCAGCAGTTACGGTTTCTCCTACAATGAGCAGTTCTTC. Protein: CASSYGFSYNEQFF.